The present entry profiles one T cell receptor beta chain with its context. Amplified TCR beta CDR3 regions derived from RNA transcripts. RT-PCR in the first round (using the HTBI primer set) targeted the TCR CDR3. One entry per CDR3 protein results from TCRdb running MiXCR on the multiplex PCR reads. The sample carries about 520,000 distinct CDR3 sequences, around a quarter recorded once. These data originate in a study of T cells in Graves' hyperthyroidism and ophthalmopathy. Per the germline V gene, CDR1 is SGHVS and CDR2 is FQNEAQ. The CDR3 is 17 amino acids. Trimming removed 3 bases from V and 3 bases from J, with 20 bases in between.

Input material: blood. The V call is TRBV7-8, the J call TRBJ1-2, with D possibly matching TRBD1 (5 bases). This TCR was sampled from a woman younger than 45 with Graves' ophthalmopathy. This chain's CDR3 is CASSLGVFRGEDYGYTF. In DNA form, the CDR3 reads TGTGCCAGCAGCTTGGGGGTGTTTAGGGGTGAGGACTATGGCTACACCTTC.